This T cell receptor (beta chain) was captured in a study of lymphopenia after photon versus proton radiotherapy. Method: immunoSEQ multiplex PCR; TCRdb's copy keeps in-frame clones and lacks some. The data show roughly 18,000 clones, about 85% seen once. The germline V gene encodes CDR1 SGHAT and CDR2 FQNNGV. Trimming cost V 8 bases and J 1 base, with 11 bases left between them. This CDR3 has 13 amino acids. The starting material was peripheral blood, obtained from a patient treated with proton-based radiotherapy. This chain connects TRBV11-2 to TRBJ1-1, with D unclear. The receptor comes from a man aged 65 to 79 with pancreatic cancer. CDR3 sequence: CASERTANTEAFF. For the CDR3, the DNA is TGTGCCAGCGAGCGGACGGCGAACACTGAAGCTTTCTTT. The full variable domain, in which reference TRBV11-2 and TRBJ1-1 provide the parts outside the CDR3, is EAGVAQSPRYKIIEKRQSVAFWCNPISGHATLYWYQQILGQGPKLLIQFQNNGVVDDSQLPKDRFSAERLKGVDSTLKIQPAKLEDSAVYLCASERTANTEAFFGQGTRLTVV.